The present T cell receptor beta chain was sequenced within a study of shared clonotypes between healthy human individuals (TCRdb year 2020). Study-level background: A couple of women and a few men aged 18 to 49 years were included in the cohort. For each donor, CD4 naive and CD4 memory were each run on three plates, CD8 naive on two plates, and CD8 memory on one plate. To estimate repertoire size and how much clonotype sharing occurs between individuals, the study deeply sequenced the blood TCR repertoires of five or six healthy adults. Different laboratories and diverse techniques were used to prepare libraries and sequence TCR repertoires, to increase sequencing depth and limit assay-specific biases. Between about 0.94 and 8.9 billion PBMCs per donor were obtained by leukapheresis. The study at large found these results: Only blood was sampled, and tissue TCR repertoires likely differ from those in blood. Based on pairwise subsampling, the degree of clonotype sharing among donors was expected to be affected by sequencing depth. Compared with non-shared clonotypes, the clonotypes found in all four sorted-subset donors had higher generation probabilities. Larger estimated clonotype richness was generally found for naive subsets than for memory subsets. Sharing across four donors was observed for 4.5% to 6.5% of naive CD4, over 3% of naive CD8, about 2.3% of memory CD4, and about 0.38% of memory CD8 clonotypes. Rarefaction of sorted-subset datasets indicated incomplete sequencing despite the large sequencing depth. Because the study included only a small number of donors, the genetic and exposure-history diversity represented was limited.

From cysteine to phenylalanine, the CDR3 is 17 amino acids long. The only DNA kept is the CDR3, 51 bases in frame from the first base. Via the germline V gene, CDR1 is MDHEN and CDR2 SYDVKM. V gives up 3 bases and J gives up 4 bases, and the segment between their germline ends measures 18 bases. Using the deep immunoSEQ assay, TCR CDR3 regions were amplified from genomic DNA by multiplex PCR. Extracted genomic DNA from each cell subset was distributed evenly across all wells of several immunoSEQ 96-well plates, and each plate was treated as a replicate. For sorted subsets, approximately 0.2 ug of genomic DNA, equivalent to 25,000 to 30,000 T cell genomes, went into each replicate PCR. The purified libraries were quantified using a Qubit 3.0 fluorometer, sized with a Bioanalyzer 2100, and then quantified again using the KAPA Library Quantification kit. Every immunoSEQ 96-well plate was sequenced on a separate single-read 150-cycle Illumina NextSeq 550 flow cell. Processing in the source paper ran as follows. Because the immunoSEQ output included only junctional sequences and no quality scores, the filtering could not be the same as the filtering used for full-length reads. To assign V/J genes and CDR3, sequences were annotated using PyIR, a Python wrapper for IgBLAST v1.9, with IMGT germline references. Reads with weak V/J assignments (E-value above 1e-6), missing CDR3, stop codons, out-of-frame junctions, or ambiguous translated residues were removed. V3J clonotypes were defined by identical inferred V gene, J gene, and CDR3 amino acid sequence. Percentage overlap between repertoires was calculated by dividing the number of shared unique clonotypes by the size of the smaller repertoire. Three approaches were used to assess repertoire richness: RTK rarefaction, the Chao1 estimator, and Recon v2.1 estimates of unobserved clonotypes. For all TCRbeta clonotypes obtained by the gDNA method from a few donors, generation probabilities were computed with OLGA. TCRdb mirrors the immuneACCESS table, restricted to in-frame sequences. Some clones are absent from its copies; in checked studies, under half trace to an unresolved V gene, and the reason for the others is unknown. Clone size and the V and J calls come from that table; the DNA yielded D and trimming. Recorded for this sample are millions of clones; about 95% of them occurred a single time. Approximately 1.2% of the sample rests with the top ten.

For the CD8 naive samples, CD45RO-negative cells were positively selected for CCR7, yielding a CD45RA+CCR7+ population from which TemRA cells were excluded. Healthy HIV-negative adults with no recently reported acute infections or vaccinations were included as donors. All donors were Caucasian adults living in Nashville, Tennessee, USA. Blood was collected by leukapheresis, and PBMCs were isolated by Ficoll-Histopaque density gradient centrifugation and then cryopreserved in liquid nitrogen vapor phase. Purity and quantity of every magnetically sorted T cell population were checked by analytical flow cytometry. Genomic DNA was isolated from every sorted fraction and measured by UV absorbance on a Nanodrop 2000c. With regard to this clone: The antigen it recognizes is unknown. There are no base qualities to consult, and no much larger clone falls within one base.

This sequence originates from a man aged 18 to 30 in good health. Sequencing was done on a sample of naive CD8+ T cells sorted from blood. This specimen's cell subset or site label, per the study, means: CD45RA+CCR7+. Recombination joined TRBV28 with TRBJ1-4, and TRBD1 may be the D gene, going by 5 matching bases. The nucleotide sequence is given as TGTGCCAGCAGTTTTAGAGGGCAGGGTGTCCTTAATGAAAAACTGTTTTTT. Translated, it gives CASSFRGQGVLNEKLFF.